This TCR beta chain came from a study of blood T cells in healthy people across ages. Whole-study results and caveats: Changes in expanded clonotypes were possibly confounded, as the CMV status of donors was unknown.

For the second PCR, which ran for about 6 to 11 cycles, a sample-barcoded 5' primer and a J-beta primer mix were used. A template-switch adaptor containing 12 random nucleotides labeled each cDNA molecule. Individual samples furnished no less than 2.5 million CDR3-containing paired-end reads apiece. TCRdb re-called the 5' RACE reads through MiXCR, storing one row per CDR3 protein. The sample records roughly 1.5 million distinct CDR3 sequences, roughly two fifths being singletons. As to this clonotype: Its target is unknown.

All donors came from Russia, were Caucasian and healthy, and spanned ages roughly 6 to 95. The CDR3 sequence is 15 residues long. After removal of 5 bases from V and 4 bases from J, the junction contained 10 bases not matched to a gene. In germline, CDR1 is SEHNR, CDR2 FQNEAQ (reference sequence). The J gene is TRBJ2-7, the V gene TRBV7-9; 8 nucleotides line up with TRBD1. The receptor was isolated from a woman aged 18-30 years in good health. Specimen: blood. The CDR3 nucleotides read TGTGCCAGCAGCCGAGGACAGGGATTGAAGTACGAGCAGTACTTC. Translated: CASSRGQGLKYEQYF.